This passage covers 7 T cell receptor beta chains from one sample sequenced in a study of CD8+CD57+ T cells in acquired aplastic anemia. The template used for profiling TCR beta VDJ and CDR3 was genomic DNA. TCRdb re-called the reads with MiXCR, one entry per CDR3 protein. The table includes roughly 130,000 distinct CDR3 sequences, roughly 50% detected once. The material sequenced was sorted CD4+, CD8+, or CD8+CD57+ T cells (not recorded which) from PBMCs. These receptors were taken from a human donor in good health, serving as a control.

V gene TRBV5-1 combines with J gene TRBJ1-2; D call uncertain. The V end lost 0 bases, the J end lost 1 base, and 7 bases lay between the germline ends. The CDR3 length is 14 residues. Per germline, CDR1 SGHRS and CDR2 YFSETQ. The CDR3 DNA reads as TGCGCCAGCAGCTTGGTCGACTTTAACTATGGCTACACCTTC. Encoded protein: CASSLVDFNYGYTF.

This clonotype has ten or more counts. This chain links TRBV9 with TRBJ2-3; D gene ambiguous. Germline V lookup: CDR1 SGDLS, CDR2 YYNGEE. Trimming took off 4 bases at V and 6 bases at J, with 9 bases between the two ends. The CDR3 extends over 12 amino acids. The CDR3 spells CASSFERDTQYF. The CDR3 nucleotides read TGTGCCAGCAGCTTTGAGAGGGATACGCAGTATTTT.

In this sample, this clonotype turned up a few times. The chain employs TRBV19 and TRBJ1-2; unclear D gene. In germline, CDR1 is LNHDA, CDR2 SQIVND (reference sequence). The CDR3 contains 15 residues. The V end lost 4 bases, the J end lost 3 bases, and 15 bases lay between the germline ends. The CDR3 region has the DNA TGTGCCAGTAGTACAGTGACGAGAACCCACTATGGCTACACCTTC. Protein: CASSTVTRTHYGYTF.

In this sample, this clonotype turned up once. The chain has TRBV5-1 and TRBJ2-1; TRBD2 aligns across 7 bases. Trimming at V came to 5 bases and at J to 4 bases, leaving 9 bases not matched to a gene. The CDR3 length is 15 residues. From germline, CDR1 is SGHRS and CDR2 YFSETQ. In DNA, the CDR3 is TGCGCCAGCAGTACACAGGCGGGAGAATACAATGAGCAGTTCTTC. Amino acids: CASSTQAGEYNEQFF.

This clonotype has more than one count but fewer than ten. A much bigger clone sits one base away, suggesting this may be a read error. V usage is TRBV19 and J usage is TRBJ1-5; the D gene is possibly TRBD1 (6 bases). Trimming left V 1 base short and J 6 bases short, with 13 bases between. The CDR3 is 15 amino acids. Germline CDR1 reads LNHDA; CDR2 reads SQIVND (reference sequence). CDR3 sequence: CASSIVSGGSQPQHF. The CDR3 region has the DNA TGTGCCAGTAGTATAGTTTCCGGGGGCAGTCAGCCCCAGCATTTT.

The chain combines TRBV11-3 with TRBJ2-7; tentatively, D is TRBD2 (5 bases). CDR1 and CDR2 from the germline V gene are SGHNT and YENEEA. Trimming left V 5 bases short and J 0 bases short, with 14 bases between. This CDR3 comprises 15 residues. Here the CDR3 reads CASSPVGGDSYEQYF. The CDR3 DNA follows: TGTGCCAGCAGCCCAGTTGGAGGTGACTCCTACGAGCAGTACTTC.

This clonotype was seen at least ten times. The V call is TRBV20-1, the J call TRBJ2-7, with D possibly called TRBD1 or TRBD2 (5 bases each). The CDR3 has 14 amino acids. The V end lost 4 bases, the J end lost 2 bases, and 15 bases lay between the germline ends. Germline-derived CDR1 and CDR2 are DFQATT and SNEGSKA (reference sequence). CDR3 protein: CSAIPPGRTYEQYF. The DNA for the CDR3 is TGCAGTGCTATTCCCCCGGGGCGAACCTACGAGCAGTACTTC.